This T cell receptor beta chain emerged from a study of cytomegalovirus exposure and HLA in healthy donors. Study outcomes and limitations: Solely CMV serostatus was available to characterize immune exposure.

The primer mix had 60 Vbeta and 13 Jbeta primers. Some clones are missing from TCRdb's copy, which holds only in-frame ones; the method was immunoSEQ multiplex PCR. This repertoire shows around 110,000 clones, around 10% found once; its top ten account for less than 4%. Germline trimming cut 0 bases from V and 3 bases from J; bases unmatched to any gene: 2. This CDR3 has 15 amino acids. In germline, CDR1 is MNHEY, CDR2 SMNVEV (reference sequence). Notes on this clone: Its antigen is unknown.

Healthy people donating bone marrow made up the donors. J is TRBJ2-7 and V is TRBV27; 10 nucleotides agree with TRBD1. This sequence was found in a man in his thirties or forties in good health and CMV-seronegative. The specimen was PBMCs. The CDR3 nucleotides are TGTGCCAGCAGTTTATCCGGGACAGGGGACTACGAGCAGTACTTC. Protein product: CASSLSGTGDYEQYF.